These T cell receptor beta chains were read from a single sample in a study of early T cells in non-severe SARS-CoV-2 infection. TCRdb reanalysed the 5' RACE reads using MiXCR and keeps one entry per CDR3 protein. Among under 40,000 distinct CDR3 sequences listed, 5.8% were seen once. Sequencing input: whole blood. The receptors here all came from an adult who was a healthcare worker with PCR-confirmed SARS-CoV-2 infection or an uninfected control (not recorded which). Both conserved end residues are part of each CDR3. D genes are given only for firm matches. Clone sizes are given selectively: once, few, many, or a class where the clone is expanded.

clone_size	v_call	d_call	j_call	cdr3_aa	cdr3_nt
many	TRBV12-3/TRBV12-4	-	TRBJ1-2	CASSGEAGYGYTF	TGTGCCAGCAGTGGAGAGGCAGGGTATGGCTACACCTTC
many	TRBV20-1	TRBD1	TRBJ1-2	CSGGQGADGGYGYTF	TGCAGTGGAGGACAGGGGGCGGACGGAGGCTATGGCTACACCTTC
many	TRBV29-1	-	TRBJ2-5	CSVEPPGETQYF	TGCAGCGTTGAACCCCCTGGGGAGACCCAGTACTTC
many	TRBV4-1	TRBD1	TRBJ1-4	CASSPIRTGLNEKLFF	TGCGCCAGCAGCCCCATAAGGACAGGCCTCAATGAAAAACTGTTTTTT
many	TRBV29-1	-	TRBJ2-3	CSVGGTSSTDTQYF	TGCAGCGTTGGCGGCACGTCAAGCACAGATACGCAGTATTTT
many	TRBV20-1	-	TRBJ2-7	CSARGGQFHEQYF	TGCAGTGCTAGAGGAGGGCAGTTCCACGAGCAGTACTTC
many	TRBV5-5	-	TRBJ2-2	CASSLVVGIGGELFF	TGTGCCAGCAGCTTGGTTGTGGGGATCGGCGGGGAGCTGTTTTTT
many	TRBV18	TRBD1	TRBJ1-1	CASSRDRGWSEAFF	TGTGCCAGCTCTCGGGACAGGGGGTGGTCTGAAGCTTTCTTT
many	TRBV6-5	-	TRBJ2-1	CASSNTFEQFF	TGTGCCAGCAGTAATACGTTTGAGCAGTTCTTC
-	TRBV27	-	TRBJ1-1	CASSLSTQRLVFF	TGTGCCAGCAGTTTATCGACACAACGCCTGGTTTTCTTT
many	TRBV4-1	TRBD2	TRBJ2-1	CASSQEIGGWEQFF	TGCGCCAGCAGCCAAGAGATCGGGGGGTGGGAGCAGTTCTTC
many	TRBV11-2	-	TRBJ1-1	CASSLVPRPIEAFF	TGTGCCAGCAGCTTAGTGCCGAGGCCAATTGAAGCTTTCTTT
many	TRBV7-6	-	TRBJ2-5	CASSLGDGAQETQYF	TGTGCCAGCAGCTTAGGTGATGGAGCCCAAGAGACCCAGTACTTC
many	TRBV12-3/TRBV12-4	TRBD2	TRBJ2-5	CASSFRAGAVKTQYF	TGTGCCAGCAGTTTCCGGGCGGGAGCTGTAAAGACCCAGTACTTC
many	TRBV12-3/TRBV12-4	-	TRBJ1-5	CASSLEDRNQPQHF	TGTGCCAGCAGTTTAGAGGATCGCAATCAGCCCCAGCATTTT
many	TRBV10-2	-	TRBJ2-1	CASSDNVFNEQFF	TGCGCCAGCAGTGATAACGTGTTCAATGAGCAGTTCTTC
few	TRBV12-3/TRBV12-4	-	TRBJ1-4	CASGRTGTEKLFF	TGTGCCAGTGGCCGAACAGGGACGGAAAAACTGTTTTTT
many	TRBV3-1	TRBD1	TRBJ2-7	CASSQFGQGSAYEQYF	TGTGCCAGCAGCCAATTTGGACAGGGAAGCGCCTACGAGCAGTACTTC
medium-sized	TRBV18	TRBD1	TRBJ1-5	CASSTRDRDGQPQHF	TGTGCCAGCTCAACCCGGGACAGGGATGGACAGCCCCAGCATTTT
many	TRBV10-3	TRBD1	TRBJ1-6	CAITSGQGAYSPLHF	TGTGCCATCACTTCAGGGCAGGGGGCATATTCACCCCTCCACTTT
many	TRBV20-1	TRBD1	TRBJ1-1	CSASGTDPLGTEAFF	TGCAGTGCCTCCGGGACAGATCCTTTGGGCACTGAAGCTTTCTTT
few	TRBV10-2	-	TRBJ2-5	CASRSVETQYF	TGCGCCAGCCGATCTGTGGAGACCCAGTACTTC
many	TRBV4-3	TRBD2	TRBJ2-3	CASSQDRPAGEFADTQYF	TGCGCCAGCAGCCAAGATCGACCAGCGGGGGAGTTTGCAGATACGCAGTATTTT
many	TRBV6-5	TRBD1	TRBJ1-2	CASRPGRGDGYTF	TGTGCCAGCAGGCCCGGCAGGGGGGATGGCTACACCTTC
many	TRBV29-1	-	TRBJ1-1	CSALNTEAFF	TGCAGCGCGTTGAACACTGAAGCTTTCTTT
many	TRBV29-1	-	TRBJ2-1	CSVEVSRGIYNEQFF	TGCAGCGTTGAAGTTAGCAGGGGCATATACAATGAGCAGTTCTTC
many	TRBV29-1	TRBD1	TRBJ1-2	CSVGVPWGQKYGYTF	TGCAGCGTTGGCGTACCGTGGGGACAGAAGTATGGCTACACCTTC
many	TRBV7-2	-	TRBJ2-2	CASSRVDGELFF	TGTGCCAGCAGCCGGGTGGACGGGGAGCTGTTTTTT
-	TRBV28	TRBD2	TRBJ2-4	CASSFPMGLAGVYIQYF	TGTGCCAGCAGTTTCCCCATGGGACTAGCGGGAGTATACATTCAGTACTTC
-	TRBV27	-	TRBJ1-6	CASSLKRGNNSPLHF	TGTGCCAGCAGCTTAAAGCGGGGAAATAATTCACCCCTCCACTTT
many	TRBV5-1	TRBD2	TRBJ2-7	CASTLAGAYEQYF	TGCGCCAGCACCCTAGCGGGGGCCTACGAGCAGTACTTC
-	TRBV20-1	-	TRBJ2-5	CSATIGDPRETQYF	TGCAGTGCTACAATCGGAGACCCCCGAGAGACCCAGTACTTC
few	TRBV5-1	TRBD1	TRBJ2-3	CASSSQGAGDTQYF	TGCGCCAGCAGCTCACAGGGGGCCGGAGATACGCAGTATTTT
many	TRBV10-2	-	TRBJ2-7	CASSEDLYEQYF	TGCGCCAGCAGTGAGGACCTCTACGAGCAGTACTTC
many	TRBV6-1	TRBD2	TRBJ2-2	CASSGGGGRVGTGELFF	TGTGCCAGCAGTGGCGGGGGGGGCCGAGTAGGCACCGGGGAGCTGTTTTTT
many	TRBV21-1	-	TRBJ2-6	CASSKGGREDPSGPSGANVLTF	TGTGCCAGCAGCAAAGGAGGCAGGGAAGATCCCTCGGGTCCGTCTGGGGCCAACGTCCTGACTTTC
many	TRBV27	-	TRBJ2-5	CASQPARYQETQYF	TGTGCCAGCCAGCCCGCGAGATACCAAGAGACCCAGTACTTC
-	TRBV7-9	-	TRBJ1-1	CASSLGQTNTEAFF	TGTGCCAGCAGCTTAGGGCAGACGAACACTGAAGCTTTCTTT
many	TRBV7-2	-	TRBJ1-3	CASSQSQGPYSGNTIYF	TGTGCCAGCAGTCAATCACAGGGACCCTACTCTGGAAACACCATATATTTT
many	TRBV20-1	TRBD2	TRBJ2-1	CSSPGGGSVGEQFF	TGCAGTTCGCCCGGCGGGGGGTCCGTAGGTGAGCAGTTCTTC
many	TRBV4-1	-	TRBJ1-1	CASSQSPDKNTEAFF	TGCGCCAGCAGCCAATCCCCGGACAAGAACACTGAAGCTTTCTTT
many	TRBV10-3	TRBD1	TRBJ1-5	CATGQGTTTQYSNQPQHF	TGTGCCACGGGACAGGGAACCACCACCCAATATAGCAATCAGCCCCAGCATTTT
many	TRBV6-1	-	TRBJ1-1	CASPDIYTEAFF	TGTGCCAGCCCTGATATTTACACTGAAGCTTTCTTT
many	TRBV20-1	TRBD2	TRBJ2-5	CSAYSGSQETQYF	TGCAGTGCTTACAGCGGGAGCCAAGAGACCCAGTACTTC
few	TRBV6-5	-	TRBJ2-7	CASSSRESFDEQYF	TGTGCCAGCAGTTCGAGGGAGTCGTTCGACGAGCAGTACTTC
many	TRBV4-1	-	TRBJ2-2	CASSQGGAARTGELFF	TGCGCCAGCAGCCAAGGTGGGGCCGCCAGAACCGGGGAGCTGTTTTTT
many	TRBV29-1	-	TRBJ1-1	CSARRQNTEAFF	TGCAGCGCCAGGAGGCAGAACACTGAAGCTTTCTTT
many	TRBV5-1	TRBD2	TRBJ2-5	CASSLSGNQETQYF	TGCGCCAGCAGCTTGAGCGGGAACCAAGAGACCCAGTACTTC
many	TRBV5-5	-	TRBJ2-3	CASSLARQATLGTDTQYF	TGTGCCAGCAGCTTGGCCCGCCAGGCAACTCTAGGCACAGATACGCAGTATTTT
-	TRBV20-1	-	TRBJ2-2	CSAGGGRVGTGELFF	TGCAGTGCTGGGGGCGGTCGAGTCGGCACCGGGGAGCTGTTTTTT
many	TRBV3-1	-	TRBJ1-2	CASSQGAGGYTF	TGTGCCAGCAGCCAAGGGGCGGGCGGCTACACCTTC
many	TRBV6-4	TRBD1	TRBJ2-1	CASSAVPGGGEQFF	TGTGCCAGCAGCGCCGTGCCAGGGGGCGGTGAGCAGTTCTTC
many	TRBV6-5	-	TRBJ1-3	CASIAAGGNTIYF	TGTGCCAGCATCGCAGCGGGGGGAAACACCATATATTTT
many	TRBV7-3	TRBD2	TRBJ2-3	CASSLAGGSTDTQYF	TGTGCCAGCAGCCTAGCGGGGGGAAGCACAGATACGCAGTATTTT